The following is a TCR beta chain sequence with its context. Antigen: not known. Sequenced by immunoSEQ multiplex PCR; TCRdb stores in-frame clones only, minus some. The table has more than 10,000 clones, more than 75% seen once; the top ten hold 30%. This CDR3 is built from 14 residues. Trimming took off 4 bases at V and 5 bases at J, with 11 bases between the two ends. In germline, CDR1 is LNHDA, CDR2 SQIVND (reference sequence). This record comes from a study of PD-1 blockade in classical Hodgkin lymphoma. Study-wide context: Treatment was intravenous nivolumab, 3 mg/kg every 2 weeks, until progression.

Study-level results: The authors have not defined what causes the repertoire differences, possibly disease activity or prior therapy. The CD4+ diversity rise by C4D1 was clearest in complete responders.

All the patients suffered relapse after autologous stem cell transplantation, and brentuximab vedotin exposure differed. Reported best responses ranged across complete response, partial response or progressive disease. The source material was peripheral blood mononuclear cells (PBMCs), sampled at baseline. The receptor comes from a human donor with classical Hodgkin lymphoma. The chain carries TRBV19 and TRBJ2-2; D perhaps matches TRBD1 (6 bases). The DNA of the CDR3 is TGTGCCAGTAGTACGCTAGGACAGACCGGGGAGCTGTTTTTT. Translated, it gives CASSTLGQTGELFF.